This TCR beta chain was captured in a study of blood T cells in healthy people across ages. Findings and caveats of the study: PBMCs went unsorted, and a conclusive naive versus antigen-experienced comparison was therefore prevented.

Regarding this clonotype: Its antigen remains unidentified.

Germline V lookup: CDR1 SGHTA, CDR2 FQGNSA. V lost 5 bases and J lost 4; bases outside the gene matches: 9. The CDR3 runs to 15 residues. A second PCR, run for about 7 to 12 cycles, used a sample-barcoded 5' primer plus a J-beta primer mix. TCRdb used MiXCR to reprocess the 5' RACE reads, holding one entry per CDR3 protein. The sample has over 300,000 distinct CDR3 sequences, about half seen once. The chain employs TRBV7-2 and TRBJ2-7, with 9 bases that match TRBD1. Material: blood. The TCR comes from a man aged 60 to 75 in good health. The CDR3: CASSATGTGLYEQYF. The CDR3 DNA reads TGTGCCAGCAGCGCAACCGGGACAGGGTTGTACGAGCAGTACTTC.